The present entry profiles one TCR beta chain with its context. This entry comes from a study of blood T cell repertoires in COVID-19. Whole-study context: There were acute and convalescent COVID-19 samples, and they came from the United States, Italy and Spain.

The repertoire was sequenced with immunoSEQ multiplex PCR; TCRdb's copy has only in-frame clones and lacks some. This sample has roughly 700,000 clones, with over 80% found just once. Germline V gives CDR1 SGHTA, CDR2 FQGNSA. The CDR3 loop spans 15 amino acids. V lost 5 bases, J lost 2 bases, and 8 bases stayed unmatched. Sequencing was done on a sample of peripheral blood. This TCR derives from a woman aged 18-29 years with acute or convalescent COVID-19. The V and J genes are TRBV7-2 and TRBJ2-7, with 8 bases that match TRBD2. The CDR3 here is CASSHLAGGTYEQYF. Here the CDR3 DNA reads TGTGCCAGCAGCCACCTAGCGGGTGGAACCTACGAGCAGTACTTC. Filled out from reference TRBV7-2 and TRBJ2-7, the complete variable domain reads GAGVSQSPSNKVTEKGKDVELRCDPISGHTALYWYRQSLGQGLEFLIYFQGNSAPDKSGLPSDRFSAERTGGSVSTLTIQRTQQEDSAVYLCASSHLAGGTYEQYFGPGTRLTVT.